The 32 T cell receptor beta chains given below trace back to one sample, sequenced in a study of T cell responses to AZD1222 COVID-19 vaccine. Assay: immunoSEQ multiplex PCR; the TCRdb copy retains only in-frame clones and omits some. This sample has about 76,000 clones, with more than 60% found just once. The source was peripheral blood, collected 28 days after the second dose of the MenACWY control vaccine. These receptors were collected from an adult who received the MenACWY meningococcal vaccine as a control.

The chain links TRBV28 to TRBJ1-2; D is ambiguous. The CDR3 loop spans 13 amino acids. Germline V gene sequence: CDR1 MDHEN, CDR2 SYDVKM. V was trimmed by 5 bases and J by 4 bases, leaving 11 bases between them. CDR3 amino acids: CASSPPQLYGYTF. The CDR3 DNA reads TGTGCCAGCAGTCCTCCCCAGCTCTATGGCTACACCTTC.

The rearrangement uses TRBV24-1 and TRBJ1-3; D uncertain. The V end was cut by 1 base, the J end by 4 bases, with 4 bases between. The CDR3 is made up of 13 amino acids. Germline V gives CDR1 KGHDR, CDR2 SFDVKD. For the CDR3, the DNA is TGTGCCACCAGTGATTTCCCGGGAAACACCATATATTTT. It codes for CATSDFPGNTIYF.

This clone was seen once. The chain employs TRBV1 and TRBJ2-2; the table gives TRBD2 as D, unverified against the DNA. TRBV1 is labeled a pseudogene. The CDR3 length is 16 residues. The CDR3 DNA sequence: TGCACCAGCAGAGGTACTAGCGGGGGCGGCACCGGGGAGCTGTTTTTT. This codes for CTSRGTSGGGTGELFF.

This clone was recorded a few times. The chain joins TRBV5-1 to TRBJ2-1; no firm D call. The germline CDR1 and CDR2 sequences are SGHRS and YFSETQ. Trimming removed 0 bases at V and 0 bases at J, with 10 bases between. This CDR3 has 16 amino acids. The DNA for the CDR3 is TGCGCCAGCAGCTTGGGGCGTCCGAACTCCTACAATGAGCAGTTCTTC. Translated, it gives CASSLGRPNSYNEQFF.

The rearrangement uses TRBV19 and TRBJ1-5; D gene unclear. V gave up 0 bases and J gave up 0 bases, with 9 bases separating them. This CDR3 has 16 residues. Germline loops: CDR1 LNHDA, CDR2 SQIVND (reference sequence). The chain's CDR3 is CASSIDGEDSNQPQHF. The CDR3 nucleotides read TGTGCCAGTAGTATAGACGGGGAAGATAGCAATCAGCCCCAGCATTTT.

The V call is TRBV6-5, the J call TRBJ1-2, with 7 bases aligning to TRBD1. Trimming cost V 2 bases and J 3 bases; bases outside gene matches: 3. The length of the CDR3 is 14 residues. The V gene's germline CDR1 is MNHEY and CDR2 SVGAGI. CDR3 sequence: CASSYTGADYGYTF. The DNA for the CDR3 is TGTGCCAGCAGTTACACAGGGGCGGACTATGGCTACACCTTC.

The chain has TRBV28 and TRBJ1-5; a possible D gene is TRBD1 (5 bases). Germline values: CDR1 MDHEN, CDR2 SYDVKM. V was clipped by 5 bases and J by 3 bases, with 11 bases between them. The CDR3 contains 14 residues. The CDR3 DNA sequence: TGTGCCAGCAGTCACGGGACCCTCAATCAGCCCCAGCATTTT. Its translation is CASSHGTLNQPQHF.

V is TRBV30 and J is TRBJ1-2; 7 nucleotides line up with TRBD1. The junction had 14 bases not matched to a gene; V was cut back by 1 base and J by 3 bases. The CDR3 extends over 17 amino acids. Germline loops: CDR1 GTSNPN, CDR2 SVGIG (reference sequence). The chain's CDR3 is CAWSAYFLDRLDYGYTF. DNA for the CDR3: TGTGCCTGGAGTGCTTACTTCCTGGACAGGTTGGACTATGGCTACACCTTC.

V is TRBV5-6 and J is TRBJ1-2; tentative D call: TRBD1 (6 bases). The CDR3 loop spans 14 amino acids. V was trimmed by 1 base and J by 4 bases, leaving 11 bases between them. The V gene's germline CDR1 is SGHDT and CDR2 YYEEEE. The DNA of the CDR3 is TGTGCCAGCAGCTTGAGGGGGTCTAGCTATGGCTACACCTTC. The encoded protein is CASSLRGSSYGYTF.

This clone was seen more than once but under ten times. The chain couples TRBV5-1 to TRBJ2-1, with D perhaps being TRBD1 or TRBD2 (5 bases each). The germline CDR1 and CDR2 sequences are SGHRS and YFSETQ. Trimming stripped 0 bases from V and 3 bases from J, with 10 bases between. This CDR3 contains 15 residues. The CDR3 DNA is TGCGCCAGCAGCTTGGGGGACGGCTTCTACAATGAGCAGTTCTTC. Encoded protein: CASSLGDGFYNEQFF.

V gene TRBV7-8 combines with J gene TRBJ2-1; 8 bases line up with TRBD2. CDR3 size: 14 residues. Unmatched junction bases numbered 7, after V lost 3 bases and J lost 9 bases. Germline CDR1 is SGHVS and CDR2 is FQNEAQ. Here the CDR3 DNA reads TGTGCCAGCAGCTTGGGACTAGACTTTACTGAGCAGTTCTTC. Protein: CASSLGLDFTEQFF.

The rearrangement joins TRBV2 to TRBJ1-3, with unresolved D. The CDR3 totals 15 residues. Germline V gene lookup returns CDR1 SNHLY and CDR2 FYNNEI. V lost 6 bases and J lost 0, with 12 bases in between. CDR3 residues: CASSPTVSSGNTIYF. The CDR3 DNA reads as TGTGCCAGCAGCCCGACGGTTAGCTCTGGAAACACCATATATTTT.

The V and J genes are TRBV28 and TRBJ2-2; possibly TRBD2 for D (6 bases). The CDR3 loop spans 17 amino acids. Per germline, CDR1 MDHEN and CDR2 SYDVKM. Trimming pared 4 bases from V and 6 bases from J, leaving 21 bases between. The CDR3 region has the DNA TGTGCCAGCAGTTCACCGAGGACACTAGCTGGACCCGGGGAGCTGTTTTTT. Its translation is CASSSPRTLAGPGELFF.

This chain joins TRBV5-1 and TRBJ2-2, with 10 bases aligning to TRBD1. Germline V lookup: CDR1 SGHRS, CDR2 YFSETQ. V was clipped by 3 bases and J by 3 bases; unmatched bases: 2. This CDR3 is 15 amino acids long. The CDR3 loop is CASSYDRGHTGELFF. CDR3 sequence (DNA): TGCGCCAGCAGCTATGACAGGGGGCACACCGGGGAGCTGTTTTTT.

The chain employs TRBV7-9 and TRBJ2-1; D is undetermined. Germline V lookup: CDR1 SEHNR, CDR2 FQNEAQ (reference sequence). Trimming removed 5 bases at V and 3 bases at J, with 17 bases between. There are 16 residues in the CDR3. The CDR3 sequence is CASSPLIRAFYNEQFF. The CDR3 DNA is TGTGCCAGCAGCCCTCTCATTAGGGCCTTCTACAATGAGCAGTTCTTC.

This clone was observed a handful of times. The DNA for the CDR3 is TGTGCCAGCAGTCTCCCCACAGGGGTCAGCAATCAGCCCCAGCATTTT. Protein: CASSLPTGVSNQPQHF. The chain uses TRBV2 and TRBJ1-5; TRBD1 agrees at 7 bases. Germline-derived CDR1 and CDR2 are SNHLY and FYNNEI. This CDR3 comprises 16 residues. V lost 5 bases to trimming and J lost 1 base; unmatched junction nucleotides: 8.

The chain couples TRBV19 to TRBJ1-2; maybe TRBD1 (5 bases). Trimming took off 10 bases at V and 4 bases at J, with 13 bases between the two ends. This CDR3 comprises 12 residues. CDR1 is LNHDA, CDR2 SQIVND, per germline (reference sequence). CDR3 nucleotides: TGTGCCACCCAGACAGAACTCTATGGCTACACCTTC. As protein: CATQTELYGYTF. Supplemented by reference TRBV19 and TRBJ1-2, the full variable domain reads DGGITQSPKYLFRKEGQNVTLSCEQNLNHDAMYWYRQDPGQGLRLIYYSQIVNDFQKGDIAEGYSVSREKKESFPLTVTSAQKNPTAFYLCATQTELYGYTFGSGTRLTVV.

This clone was observed a few times. The chain combines TRBV5-1 with TRBJ2-2; a possible D gene is TRBD1 (6 bases). Germline CDR1 and CDR2: SGHRS and YFSETQ. This CDR3 is 13 amino acids long. Between the trimmed V and J ends, which lost 7 bases and 7 bases, there was a span of 14 bases. In nucleotides, the CDR3 is TGCGCCAGCTTCAGGGGTGATGACGGGGAGCTGTTTTTT. It yields the protein CASFRGDDGELFF.

The rearrangement uses TRBV18 and TRBJ2-1, with D hard to call. Germline assignment: CDR1 KGHSH and CDR2 LQKENI. V was pared by 2 bases and J by 6 bases, with 8 bases between. There are 13 residues in the CDR3. In DNA form, the CDR3 reads TGTGCCAGCTCACCAAGTGGGCGCAATGAGCAGTTCTTC. Protein product: CASSPSGRNEQFF.

The DNA of the CDR3 is TGTGCCATCAACCCGGACTGGGACTACGAGCAGTACTTC. Its protein is CAINPDWDYEQYF. V is TRBV10-3 and J is TRBJ2-7, with D perhaps TRBD2 (5 bases). The germline V gene encodes CDR1 ENHRY and CDR2 SYGVKD. V lost 7 bases, J lost 3 bases, and 13 bases lay in between. The CDR3 is made up of 13 amino acids.

This chain links TRBV5-5 with TRBJ2-7; TRBD1 or TRBD2 may be the D gene (5 bases each). The germline CDR1 and CDR2 sequences are SGHKS and YYEKEE (reference sequence). V dropped 0 bases and J dropped 5 bases, with 9 bases sitting between them. The CDR3 covers 13 residues. In DNA form, the CDR3 reads TGTGCCAGCAGCTTGGCCTGGGGACACGAGCAGTACTTC. Amino acids: CASSLAWGHEQYF.

The chain has TRBV12-5 and TRBJ2-5; D call uncertain. The CDR3 totals 11 residues. Trimming removed 6 bases from V and 1 base from J, with 3 bases in between. CDR1 and CDR2 (germline): LGHNT, FRNRAP. DNA of the CDR3: TGTGCTAGTGGCCTCCAAGAGACCCAGTACTTC. Its translation: CASGLQETQYF.

The chain employs TRBV19 and TRBJ1-1, with unresolved D. This CDR3 contains 11 residues. Deletions cut 7 bases from V and 2 bases from J, with 5 bases between. Germline V gene lookup returns CDR1 LNHDA and CDR2 SQIVND (reference sequence). The CDR3 loop is CASTVNTEAFF. CDR3 DNA: TGTGCCAGTACTGTAAACACTGAAGCTTTCTTT.

This chain uses TRBV2 with TRBJ1-1, with D possibly matching TRBD1 (5 bases). Germline CDR1 is SNHLY and CDR2 is FYNNEI. Trimming cost V 5 bases and J 4 bases, with 11 bases left between them. The CDR3 consists of 13 residues. The CDR3 region is CASSWWTSTEAFF. The CDR3 DNA reads TGTGCCAGCAGTTGGTGGACAAGCACTGAAGCTTTCTTT.

This clone was recorded only once. The CDR3 is CASSLLPSGGETQYF. The CDR3 nucleotides read TGTGCCAGCAGCCTCCTCCCTAGCGGGGGAGAGACCCAGTACTTC. The rearrangement joins TRBV11-2 to TRBJ2-5; 10 nucleotides agree with TRBD2. Germline loops: CDR1 SGHAT, CDR2 FQNNGV. Germline trimming cut 5 bases from V and 4 bases from J; bases unmatched to any gene: 7. CDR3 length: 15 residues.

This chain links TRBV13 with TRBJ2-2; D may be TRBD1 (5 bases). The germline V gene has CDR1 PRHDT and CDR2 FYEKMQ (reference sequence). This CDR3 is built from 18 residues. The V and J ends lost 2 bases and 1 base respectively, with 17 bases between them. The CDR3 loop reads CASSLLVNRQRNTGELFF. In nucleotides, the CDR3 is TGTGCCAGCAGCTTATTGGTTAATCGACAGCGGAACACCGGGGAGCTGTTTTTT.

The chain is built from TRBV5-1 and TRBJ1-1, with a possible D match to TRBD1 (5 bases). Germline V gives CDR1 SGHRS, CDR2 YFSETQ. This CDR3 is built from 14 residues. The germline V and J ends were trimmed by 0 bases and 4 bases, with 10 bases remaining between them. The CDR3 nucleotides are TGCGCCAGCAGCTTGGACGGGAGGGGCACTGAAGCTTTCTTT. Its translation: CASSLDGRGTEAFF.

CDR3 in amino acids: CASSYSMDSPLHF. CDR3 DNA sequence: TGTGCCAGCAGTTACTCGATGGATTCACCCCTCCACTTT. The chain is built from TRBV6-6 and TRBJ1-6; D is uncertain. This CDR3 spans 13 amino acids. Germline-derived CDR1 and CDR2 are MNHNY and SVGAGI (reference sequence). V was pared by 0 bases and J by 8 bases, with 5 bases between.

CDR3 sequence reads: CASSIRQVGTDTQYF. DNA for the CDR3: TGTGCCAGTAGTATCCGACAGGTCGGGACAGATACGCAGTATTTT. The V and J genes are TRBV19 and TRBJ2-3; D perhaps matches TRBD1 (6 bases). In germline, CDR1 is LNHDA, CDR2 SQIVND (reference sequence). The CDR3 runs 15 residues. V was pared by 3 bases and J by 3 bases, with 13 bases between.

This rearrangement joins TRBV19 to TRBJ2-5; possibly TRBD2 for D (5 bases). This CDR3 comprises 14 residues. V was pared by 2 bases and J by 4 bases, with 11 bases between. CDR1 LNHDA and CDR2 SQIVND come from the germline V gene (reference sequence). The CDR3 DNA reads TGTGCCAGTAGTATAAGACGGGAAGGAGAGACCCAGTACTTC. This sequence encodes CASSIRREGETQYF.

J is TRBJ1-1 and V is TRBV4-2; 7 nucleotides agree with TRBD1. V lost 4 bases and J lost 4; bases outside the gene matches: 9. This CDR3 is built from 15 residues. Germline V gene sequence: CDR1 LGHNA, CDR2 YNFKEQ. DNA for the CDR3: TGTGCCAGCAGCCCGGTGGGACAGCGGATCACTGAAGCTTTCTTT. Encoded protein: CASSPVGQRITEAFF.

The gene calls are TRBV27 and TRBJ1-6; D gene ambiguous. Germline-derived CDR1 and CDR2 are MNHEY and SMNVEV (reference sequence). Between the trimmed V and J ends, which lost 5 bases and 10 bases, there was a span of 12 bases. The CDR3 contains 13 residues. Here the CDR3 DNA reads TGTGCCAGCAGTACCCTGGGTGGCTCACCCCTCCACTTT. Translation: CASSTLGGSPLHF.